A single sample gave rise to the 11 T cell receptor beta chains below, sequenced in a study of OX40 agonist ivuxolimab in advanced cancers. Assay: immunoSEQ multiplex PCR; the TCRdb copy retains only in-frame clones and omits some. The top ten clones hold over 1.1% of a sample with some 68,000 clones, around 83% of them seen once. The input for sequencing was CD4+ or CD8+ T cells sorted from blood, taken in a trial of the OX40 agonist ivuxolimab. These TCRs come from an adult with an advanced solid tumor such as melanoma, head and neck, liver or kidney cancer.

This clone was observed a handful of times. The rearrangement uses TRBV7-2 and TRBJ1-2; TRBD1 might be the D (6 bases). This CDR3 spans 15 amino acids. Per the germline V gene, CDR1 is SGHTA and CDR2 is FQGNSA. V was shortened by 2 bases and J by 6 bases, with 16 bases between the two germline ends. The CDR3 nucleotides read TGTGCCAGCAGCTTACTGTTCGCGGGGGCTGATGGCTACACCTTC. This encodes CASSLLFAGADGYTF.

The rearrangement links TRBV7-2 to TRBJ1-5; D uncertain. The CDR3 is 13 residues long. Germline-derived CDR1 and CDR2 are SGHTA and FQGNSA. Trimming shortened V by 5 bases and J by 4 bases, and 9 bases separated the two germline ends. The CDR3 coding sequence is TGTGCCAGCAGCGCCTTCCCTAATCAGCCCCAGCATTTT. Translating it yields CASSAFPNQPQHF.

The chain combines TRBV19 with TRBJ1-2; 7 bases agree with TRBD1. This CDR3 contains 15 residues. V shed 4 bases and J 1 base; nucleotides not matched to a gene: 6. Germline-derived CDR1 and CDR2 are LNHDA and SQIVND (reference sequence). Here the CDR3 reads CASSSLTGVNYGYTF. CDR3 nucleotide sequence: TGTGCCAGTAGTAGCTTAACAGGGGTTAACTATGGCTACACCTTC. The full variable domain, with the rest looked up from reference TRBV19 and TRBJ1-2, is DGGITQSPKYLFRKEGQNVTLSCEQNLNHDAMYWYRQDPGQGLRLIYYSQIVNDFQKGDIAEGYSVSREKKESFPLTVTSAQKNPTAFYLCASSSLTGVNYGYTFGSGTRLTVV.

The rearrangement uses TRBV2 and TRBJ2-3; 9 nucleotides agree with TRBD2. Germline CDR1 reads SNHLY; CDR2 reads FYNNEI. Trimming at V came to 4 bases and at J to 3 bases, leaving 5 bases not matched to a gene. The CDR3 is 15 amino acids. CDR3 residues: CASSVGGGGTDTQYF. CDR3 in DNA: TGTGCCAGCAGTGTGGGCGGGGGGGGAACAGATACGCAGTATTTT. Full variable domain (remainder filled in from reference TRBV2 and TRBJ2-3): EPEVTQTPSHQVTQMGQEVILRCVPISNHLYFYWYRQILGQKVEFLVSFYNNEISEKSEIFDDQFSVERPDGSNFTLKIRSTKLEDSAMYFCASSVGGGGTDTQYFGPGTRLTVL.

The CDR3 bases are TGTGCCAGCAGCCCAACCGCGGGAGGGACTAACACCGGGGAGCTGTTTTTT. Encoded protein: CASSPTAGGTNTGELFF. The chain is built from TRBV7-7 and TRBJ2-2, with TRBD2 matching over 9 bases. Germline V gives CDR1 SSHAT, CDR2 FNYEAQ (reference sequence). The CDR3 covers 17 residues. V shed 5 bases, J shed 2 bases, and the junction held 9 bases outside the gene matches.

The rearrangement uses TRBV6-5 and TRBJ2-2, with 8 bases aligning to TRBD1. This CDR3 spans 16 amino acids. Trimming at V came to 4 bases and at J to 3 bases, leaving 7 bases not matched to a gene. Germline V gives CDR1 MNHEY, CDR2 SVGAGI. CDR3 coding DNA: TGTGCCAGCAGTTTACCGACAGGGGCCGACACCGGGGAGCTGTTTTTT. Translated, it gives CASSLPTGADTGELFF.

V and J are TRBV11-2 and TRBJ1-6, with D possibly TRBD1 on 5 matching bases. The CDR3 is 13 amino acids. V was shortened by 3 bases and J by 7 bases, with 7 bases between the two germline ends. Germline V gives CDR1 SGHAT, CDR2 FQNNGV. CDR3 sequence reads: CASSLGENSPLHF. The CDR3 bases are TGTGCCAGCAGCTTGGGGGAGAATTCACCCCTCCACTTT.

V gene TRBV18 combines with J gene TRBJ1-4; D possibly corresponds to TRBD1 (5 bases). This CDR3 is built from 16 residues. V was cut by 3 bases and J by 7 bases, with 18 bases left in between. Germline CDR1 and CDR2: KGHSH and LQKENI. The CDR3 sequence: CASSPMAGAGVEKLFF. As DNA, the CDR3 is TGTGCCAGCTCACCGATGGCCGGGGCGGGAGTTGAAAAACTGTTTTTT. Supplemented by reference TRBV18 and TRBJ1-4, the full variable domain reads NAGVMQNPRHLVRRRGQEARLRCSPMKGHSHVYWYRQLPEEGLKFMVYLQKENIIDESGMPKERFSAEFPKEGPSILRIQQVVRGDSAAYFCASSPMAGAGVEKLFFGSGTQLSVL.

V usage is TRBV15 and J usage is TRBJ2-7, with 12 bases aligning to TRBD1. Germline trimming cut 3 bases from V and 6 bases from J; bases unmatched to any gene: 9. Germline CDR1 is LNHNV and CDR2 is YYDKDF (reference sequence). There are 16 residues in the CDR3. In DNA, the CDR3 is TGTGCCACCAGCAGGGGCCGGGACAGGGGGCCCTCCGAGCAGTACTTC. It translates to CATSRGRDRGPSEQYF.

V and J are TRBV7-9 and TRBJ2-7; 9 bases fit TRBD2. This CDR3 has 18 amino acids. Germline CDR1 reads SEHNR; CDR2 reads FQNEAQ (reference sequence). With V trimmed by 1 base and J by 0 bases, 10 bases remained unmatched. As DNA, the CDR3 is TGTGCCAGCAGCTTAGGGCTTAGCGGGGGATCGAACTCCTACGAGCAGTACTTC. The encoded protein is CASSLGLSGGSNSYEQYF.

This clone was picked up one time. The CDR3: CASSQASGAYNEQFF. Here the CDR3 DNA reads TGTGCCAGCAGCCAAGCTAGCGGGGCCTACAATGAGCAGTTCTTC. V and J are TRBV14 and TRBJ2-1; 9 bases are shared with TRBD2. This CDR3 comprises 15 residues. With 1 base clipped from V and 2 bases from J, the junction kept 0 bases outside the gene matches. The germline V gene encodes CDR1 SGHDN and CDR2 FVKESK. The full variable domain, its missing parts supplied by reference TRBV14 and TRBJ2-1, is EAGVTQFPSHSVIEKGQTVTLRCDPISGHDNLYWYRRVMGKEIKFLLHFVKESKQDESGMPNNRFLAERTGGTYSTLKVQPAELEDSGVYFCASSQASGAYNEQFFGPGTRLTVL.